Below, 29 T cell receptor beta chains from the same sample are listed, as sequenced in a study of blood T cell repertoires in COVID-19. Clones were read by immunoSEQ multiplex PCR, and TCRdb kept only the in-frame ones, dropping some. The table has 150,000 to 200,000 clones, more than 65% seen once. Sequencing input: PBMCs or T cells enriched from blood (not recorded which). The receptors shown here come from a man in his fifties who had recovered from COVID-19.

This chain links TRBV29-1 with TRBJ1-2; 7 positions agree with TRBD1. Germline V gene data show CDR1 as SQVTM and CDR2 as ANQGSEA. The CDR3 has 14 residues. V shed 2 bases, J shed 2 bases, and the junction held 5 bases outside the gene matches. In DNA, the CDR3 is TGCAGCGTTGAACCGACGACAGGGAACTATGGCTACACCTTC. This translates into CSVEPTTGNYGYTF. Based on the CDR3 plus reference TRBV29-1 and TRBJ1-2, the full variable domain is SAVISQKPSRDICQRGTSLTIQCQVDSQVTMMFWYRQQPGQSLTLIATANQGSEATYESGFVIDKFPISRPNLTFSTLTVSNMSPEDSSIYLCSVEPTTGNYGYTFGSGTRLTVV.

This rearrangement joins TRBV28 to TRBJ2-5, with TRBD1 matching over 9 bases. The CDR3 extends over 14 amino acids. Germline CDR1 reads MDHEN; CDR2 reads SYDVKM. V dropped 5 bases and J dropped 5; count of bases not matched to a gene: 6. For the CDR3, the DNA is TGTGCCAGCAGTACCGGGACAGGGTTTGAGACCCAGTACTTC. The encoded protein is CASSTGTGFETQYF.

The rearrangement links TRBV11-2 to TRBJ2-5, with TRBD2 identical over 8 bases. CDR3 size: 16 residues. Germline V CDR1 and CDR2: SGHAT, FQNNGV. V lost 0 bases to trimming and J lost 4 bases; unmatched junction nucleotides: 7. The CDR3 nucleotides are TGTGCCAGCAGCTTAGAGGGTTGGCGGGGGGTAGAGACCCAGTACTTC. Protein: CASSLEGWRGVETQYF.

DNA of the CDR3: TGTGCCAGCAGCTTATCTCGGGACGAGCAGTACTTC. It is translated as CASSLSRDEQYF. The chain combines TRBV7-2 with TRBJ2-7, with no clear D. This CDR3 has 12 amino acids. The germline V gene encodes CDR1 SGHTA and CDR2 FQGNSA. The V end was cut by 2 bases, the J end by 5 bases, with 7 bases between.

This clone is labeled as medium-sized. DNA for the CDR3: TGTGCCAGCAGTGAATTAGCGGGGAGTGGCAATGAGCAGTTCTTC. This gives the protein CASSELAGSGNEQFF. The chain combines TRBV6-1 with TRBJ2-1; 8 nucleotides align to TRBD2. The CDR3 length is 15 residues. CDR1 and CDR2 from the germline V gene are MNHNS and SASEGT. V shed 2 bases, J shed 6 bases, and the junction held 6 bases outside the gene matches.

This clone has just a few counts. This chain joins TRBV4-2 and TRBJ2-7, with D perhaps TRBD1 (6 bases). Germline assignment: CDR1 LGHNA and CDR2 YNFKEQ. V lost 1 base and J 0 bases, leaving 10 bases between the germline ends. The CDR3 runs 15 residues. Written as DNA, the CDR3 is TGTGCCAGCAGCCAAGGCACAGGGCCCTCCTACGAGCAGTACTTC. Protein product: CASSQGTGPSYEQYF.

This clone was recorded once. The genes are TRBV18 and TRBJ1-2; 12 nucleotides agree with TRBD1. Germline CDR1 KGHSH, CDR2 LQKENI. With 0 bases clipped from V and 5 bases from J, the junction kept 7 bases outside the gene matches. The CDR3 is 17 amino acids. CDR3 nucleotides: TGTGCCAGCTCACCACCTGGGACAGGGGGCGTTCATTATGGCTACACCTTC. It yields the protein CASSPPGTGGVHYGYTF.

This sequence joins TRBV18 and TRBJ2-5; 9 bases are a match to TRBD1. V was pared by 2 bases and J by 7 bases, with 8 bases of the junction left unmatched. Germline loops: CDR1 KGHSH, CDR2 LQKENI. This CDR3 spans 15 amino acids. CDR3 residues: CASSPSGQGSSTQYF. As DNA, the CDR3 is TGTGCCAGCTCACCATCTGGACAGGGGTCCTCGACCCAGTACTTC.

V and J are TRBV29-1 and TRBJ1-1; D not resolved. CDR1 SQVTM and CDR2 ANQGSEA come from the germline V gene. The CDR3 has 13 amino acids. The V and J ends lost 3 bases and 1 base respectively, with 9 bases between them. CDR3 sequence: CSVERAQNTEAFF. DNA for the CDR3: TGCAGCGTTGAGAGGGCCCAGAACACTGAAGCTTTCTTT.

V is TRBV7-6 and J is TRBJ2-2, with 7 bases fitting TRBD1. This CDR3 comprises 16 residues. The germline CDR1 and CDR2 sequences are SGHVS and FNYEAQ. Trimming at V came to 5 bases and at J to 1 base, leaving 7 bases not matched to a gene. The CDR3 is CASSPSGQWNTGELFF. For the CDR3, the DNA is TGTGCCAGCAGCCCCTCGGGACAGTGGAACACCGGGGAGCTGTTTTTT.

The genes are TRBV19 and TRBJ2-1; 7 positions match TRBD1. Per germline, CDR1 LNHDA and CDR2 SQIVND (reference sequence). This CDR3 is built from 14 residues. The ends lost 5 bases at V and 8 bases at J; junction bases unmatched: 9. The CDR3: CASSYGQVGDEQFF. The CDR3 coding sequence is TGTGCCAGTAGTTATGGACAGGTCGGGGATGAGCAGTTCTTC.

The chain uses TRBV25-1 and TRBJ1-1, with no clear D. Germline V CDR1 and CDR2: MGHDK, SYGVNS. The CDR3 is 14 amino acids. Trimming pared 4 bases from V and 3 bases from J, leaving 12 bases between. As DNA, the CDR3 is TGTGCCAGCAGTGGACTCTCGGCCGACACTGAAGCTTTCTTT. Amino acids: CASSGLSADTEAFF.

The gene calls are TRBV7-9 and TRBJ2-5, with 7 bases lining up with TRBD1. The ends lost 8 bases at V and 2 bases at J; junction bases unmatched: 8. There are 14 residues in the CDR3. The germline V gene encodes CDR1 SEHNR and CDR2 FQNEAQ (reference sequence). The CDR3 DNA follows: TGTGCCAGCTCACAGGGGACATCTCAAGAGACCCAGTACTTC. Protein product: CASSQGTSQETQYF.

This sequence joins TRBV4-1 and TRBJ2-3; TRBD2 matches at 9 bases. J was trimmed by 0 bases and V by 4 bases; bases with no gene match: 8. This CDR3 is 17 amino acids long. Germline loops: CDR1 MGHRA, CDR2 YSYEKL. The CDR3, as DNA: TGCGCCAGCAGCCTTCGCGGGGGGGGGACTAGCACAGATACGCAGTATTTT. Residues: CASSLRGGGTSTDTQYF.

This chain connects TRBV6-5 to TRBJ2-3; 9 bases align to TRBD1. Germline V gene sequence: CDR1 MNHEY, CDR2 SVGAGI. J lost 2 bases, V lost 9 bases, and 6 bases had no gene match. The CDR3 has 14 amino acids. CDR3 DNA sequence: TGTGCCAGTGCGGGACAGGGCCACACAGATACGCAGTATTTT. It codes for CASAGQGHTDTQYF.

The chain uses TRBV6-5 and TRBJ2-3; perhaps TRBD2 as D (6 bases). There are 15 residues in the CDR3. Germline CDR1 is MNHEY and CDR2 is SVGAGI. Trimming left V 10 bases short and J 0 bases short, with 17 bases between. The CDR3 is CATLRAAGSTDTQYF. DNA for the CDR3: TGTGCCACCTTGAGAGCGGCGGGGAGCACAGATACGCAGTATTTT.

J is TRBJ1-1 and V is TRBV12-3 or TRBV12-4, with D hard to call. Trimming took 7 bases from V and 10 from J, leaving 13 bases between them. The CDR3 runs 11 residues. The CDR3 coding sequence is TGTGCCAGCACCTCGGGGTCCACAGCTTTCTTT. Residues: CASTSGSTAFF.

Only one count was recorded for this clone. V is TRBV4-1 and J is TRBJ2-7; the match to TRBD1 covers 9 bases. This CDR3 has 14 residues. The trim removed 8 bases at V and 5 bases at J, leaving 10 bases unmatched. Germline-derived CDR1 and CDR2 are MGHRA and YSYEKL. CDR3 amino acids: CASGTGTGSHEQYF. The CDR3 nucleotides are TGCGCCAGCGGAACCGGGACAGGGTCCCACGAGCAGTACTTC.

The chain couples TRBV5-1 to TRBJ2-7, with 7 bases fitting TRBD1. Looked up from germline, CDR1 is SGHRS and CDR2 is YFSETQ. This CDR3 spans 15 amino acids. Trimming removed 0 bases from V and 4 bases from J; junction bases left unmatched: 7. The CDR3 reads CASSLGQGIVYEQYF. For the CDR3, the DNA is TGCGCCAGCAGCTTGGGACAGGGTATCGTATACGAGCAGTACTTC.

The chain employs TRBV19 and TRBJ1-4; D is perhaps TRBD1 (5 bases). Trimming shortened V by 7 bases and J by 0 bases, and 9 bases separated the two germline ends. This CDR3 contains 14 residues. Germline lookup yields CDR1 LNHDA and CDR2 SQIVND (reference sequence). DNA of the CDR3: TGTGCCAGTAATACACAGGCAACTAATGAAAAACTGTTTTTT. This translates into CASNTQATNEKLFF.

This sequence joins TRBV6-5 and TRBJ1-5; D unresolved. The CDR3 is made up of 15 amino acids. Between the trimmed V and J ends, which lost 7 bases and 0 bases, there was a span of 13 bases. Per germline, CDR1 MNHEY and CDR2 SVGAGI. The CDR3 here is CASTFSVYSNQPQHF. CDR3 nucleotides: TGTGCCAGCACCTTCAGCGTCTATAGCAATCAGCCCCAGCATTTT.

V is TRBV7-2 and J is TRBJ1-2; weak D call: TRBD1 (5 bases). CDR3 length: 14 residues. The V gene's germline CDR1 is SGHTA and CDR2 FQGNSA. Trimming took off 7 bases at V and 6 bases at J, with 18 bases between the two ends. CDR3 protein: CASTQPGRDNGYTF. The CDR3 coding sequence is TGTGCCAGCACCCAACCGGGCAGGGATAATGGCTACACCTTC. Full variable domain (remainder filled in from reference TRBV7-2 and TRBJ1-2): GAGVSQSPSNKVTEKGKDVELRCDPISGHTALYWYRQSLGQGLEFLIYFQGNSAPDKSGLPSDRFSAERTGGSVSTLTIQRTQQEDSAVYLCASTQPGRDNGYTFGSGTRLTVV.

This sequence joins TRBV7-2 and TRBJ2-2; D is ambiguous. This CDR3 has 13 amino acids. In germline, CDR1 is SGHTA, CDR2 FQGNSA. Trimming cost V 5 bases and J 6 bases, with 10 bases left between them. CDR3 loop: CASSEAPAGELFF. In DNA form, the CDR3 reads TGTGCCAGCAGCGAGGCGCCGGCCGGGGAGCTGTTTTTT.

V usage is TRBV14 and J usage is TRBJ2-7; a possible D gene is TRBD1 (5 bases). The CDR3 totals 16 residues. The V end lost 3 bases, the J end lost 4 bases, and 19 bases lay between the germline ends. The V gene's germline CDR1 is SGHDN and CDR2 FVKESK. The CDR3 spells CASSHFSNQGRYEQYF. For the CDR3, the DNA is TGTGCCAGCAGCCACTTCTCCAATCAGGGAAGGTACGAGCAGTACTTC.

V usage is TRBV27 and J usage is TRBJ1-4; D is uncertain. There are 13 residues in the CDR3. Germline CDR1 and CDR2: MNHEY and SMNVEV (reference sequence). The V end lost 8 bases, the J end lost 4 bases, and 11 bases lay between the germline ends. For the CDR3, the DNA is TGTGCCAGCGGTAAACCGGGTAATGAAAAACTGTTTTTT. This translates into CASGKPGNEKLFF.

This rearrangement joins TRBV25-1 to TRBJ2-7, with 8 bases matching TRBD2. With V trimmed by 2 bases and J by 2 bases, 8 bases remained unmatched. CDR1 and CDR2 (germline): MGHDK, SYGVNS. The CDR3 extends over 16 amino acids. Here the CDR3 DNA reads TGTGCCAGCAGTGAACGGGGGGGACCCATTACCTACGAGCAGTACTTC. It is translated as CASSERGGPITYEQYF.

This clone was observed once. V usage is TRBV6-4 and J usage is TRBJ2-1; a weak D match, TRBD2 (6 bases). Trimming shortened V by 4 bases and J by 3 bases, and 16 bases separated the two germline ends. The CDR3 has 16 amino acids. CDR1 is MRHNA, CDR2 SNTAGT, per germline. CDR3 DNA sequence: TGTGCCAGCAGTGCTGACTTGGGAGGCTTCTACAATGAGCAGTTCTTC. Translation gives CASSADLGGFYNEQFF.

J is TRBJ2-1 and V is TRBV7-9; 7 nucleotides align to TRBD1. There are 13 residues in the CDR3. Germline CDR1 SEHNR, CDR2 FQNEAQ (reference sequence). With 4 bases clipped from V and 4 bases from J, the junction kept 1 base outside the gene matches. The CDR3 nucleotides are TGTGCCAGCAGCTCGGGACAGTACAATGAGCAGTTCTTC. It codes for CASSSGQYNEQFF.

Here the CDR3 DNA reads TGTGCCAGCAGTCTGGGCAGGACAACTTACCCCGGGGAGCTGTTTTTT. Its translation: CASSLGRTTYPGELFF. This chain links TRBV27 with TRBJ2-2; maybe TRBD1 (5 bases). V was pared by 5 bases and J by 6 bases, with 19 bases between. Germline loops: CDR1 MNHEY, CDR2 SMNVEV (reference sequence). This CDR3 region has 16 residues.